Below, 10 T cell receptor beta chains from the same sample are listed, as sequenced in a study of blood T cell repertoires in COVID-19. The table came from immunoSEQ multiplex PCR; TCRdb's copy has only in-frame clones and leaves some out. The data hold around 200,000 clones, with 80% to 90% observed a single time. The sample taken for sequencing was peripheral blood. All receptors derive from a man aged 50-60 years with active or convalescent COVID-19.

The CDR3 DNA follows: TGTGCCAGCTCACGCGCTAGCACAGATACGCAGTATTTT. This gives the protein CASSRASTDTQYF. The chain employs TRBV18 and TRBJ2-3; unclear D gene. This CDR3 has 13 residues. The V gene's germline CDR1 is KGHSH and CDR2 LQKENI. V was clipped by 4 bases and J by 0 bases, with 5 bases between them.

The chain joins TRBV11-2 to TRBJ2-5; the match to TRBD2 covers 13 bases. The V and J ends lost 1 base and 5 bases, in that order; junction bases with no gene match: 1. CDR1 and CDR2 from the germline V gene are SGHAT and FQNNGV. The CDR3 sequence is 15 residues long. The CDR3 reads CASSLVGLAGETQYF. The CDR3 nucleotides read TGTGCCAGCAGCTTAGTGGGACTAGCGGGGGAGACCCAGTACTTC.

V and J are TRBV6-4 and TRBJ2-3, with D perhaps TRBD2 (5 bases). This CDR3 has 10 residues. Germline CDR1 is MRHNA and CDR2 is SNTAGT. Trimming left V 10 bases short and J 6 bases short, with 8 bases between. In nucleotides, the CDR3 is TGTGCCATCGAGCGGGATACGCAGTATTTT. It codes for CAIERDTQYF.

CDR3 residues: CASSYFFGDRSNQPQHF. For the CDR3, the DNA is TGTGCCAGCAGTTACTTTTTTGGGGACAGGAGCAATCAGCCCCAGCATTTT. The rearrangement uses TRBV6-2 or TRBV6-3 and TRBJ1-5, with 8 bases matching TRBD1. After removal of 1 base from V and 1 base from J, the junction contained 6 bases not matched to a gene. The CDR3 totals 17 residues. Germline CDR1 and CDR2: MNHEY and SVGEGT.

CDR3 nucleotide sequence: TGTGCCAGTAGTCCGGCCGGGACAGGTCGCGAAAAACTGTTTTTT. Its protein product is CASSPAGTGREKLFF. The chain couples TRBV19 to TRBJ1-4; 8 positions match TRBD1. Germline V gene data show CDR1 as LNHDA and CDR2 as SQIVND (reference sequence). The CDR3 sequence is 15 residues long. Trimming took 5 bases from V and 8 from J; bases not matched to a gene: 10.

This rearrangement joins TRBV5-5 to TRBJ2-3; D might be TRBD2 (6 bases). V dropped 1 base and J dropped 0 bases, with 15 bases sitting between them. From germline, CDR1 is SGHKS and CDR2 YYEKEE (reference sequence). The CDR3 contains 17 residues. CDR3: CASSLWGGAFSTDTQYF. Here the CDR3 DNA reads TGTGCCAGCAGCTTGTGGGGCGGGGCGTTCAGCACAGATACGCAGTATTTT.

The V gene is TRBV5-1, the J gene TRBJ2-1; D gene uncertain. Germline V gene lookup returns CDR1 SGHRS and CDR2 YFSETQ. Trimming removed 2 bases from V and 14 bases from J, with 17 bases in between. The CDR3 extends over 13 amino acids. CDR3 in DNA: TGCGCCAGCAGCTTCGAGGCTATTCAACCCGAGTTCTTC. Encoded protein: CASSFEAIQPEFF.

The chain carries TRBV18 and TRBJ1-2; 7 bases align to TRBD1. In germline, CDR1 is KGHSH, CDR2 LQKENI. The junction had 16 bases not matched to a gene; V was cut back by 6 bases and J by 0 bases. This CDR3 is 18 amino acids long. Written as DNA, the CDR3 is TGTGCCAGCTCGCGCAATTCGCCCGGGACAGCAACTAACTATGGCTACACCTTC. This encodes CASSRNSPGTATNYGYTF. The whole variable domain, filled in from reference TRBV18 and TRBJ1-2, reads NAGVMQNPRHLVRRRGQEARLRCSPMKGHSHVYWYRQLPEEGLKFMVYLQKENIIDESGMPKERFSAEFPKEGPSILRIQQVVRGDSAAYFCASSRNSPGTATNYGYTFGSGTRLTVV.

The chain recombines TRBV6-5 with TRBJ2-7; 7 bases fit TRBD2. With 10 bases clipped from V and 6 bases from J, the junction kept 9 bases outside the gene matches. Germline assignment: CDR1 MNHEY and CDR2 SVGAGI. The CDR3 runs to 12 residues. CDR3 residues: CATRPSGTEQYF. The CDR3 nucleotides are TGTGCCACCCGTCCCAGCGGGACCGAGCAGTACTTC.

This clone has a single count. V usage is TRBV7-3 and J usage is TRBJ2-7; tentatively, D is TRBD2 (6 bases). The CDR3 spans 13 residues. In germline, CDR1 is SGHTA, CDR2 FQGTGA. V lost 5 bases and J 6 bases, leaving 14 bases between the germline ends. The CDR3 DNA is TGTGCCAGCAGCGTGTACAACGGGGGCGAGCAGTACTTC. Amino acids: CASSVYNGGEQYF.